Detailed here is one T cell receptor (beta chain). This sample is drawn from a study of blood T cell repertoires in COVID-19. Study as a whole: Sites in the United States, Italy and Spain provided acute and convalescent COVID-19 samples.

The study recruited people aged 18 to 89 years across roughly 25 US areas. Membership in each cohort depended on participant-reported clinical history. Study processing details: Reference gene primers were amplified, and this amplification served to estimate nucleated cell counts. Clones were sequenced by immunoSEQ multiplex PCR, and TCRdb holds only the in-frame ones, with some missing. V and J calls and clone size follow that table, whereas D and trimming were derived from the DNA. The sample includes about 270,000 clones, 88% seen only once; the top ten take around 1.2%. Per the germline V gene, CDR1 is SGHVS and CDR2 is FQNEAQ. With V trimmed by 5 bases and J by 3 bases, 6 bases remained unmatched. The CDR3 has 15 amino acids.

Sample: PBMCs or T cells enriched from blood (not recorded which). V usage is TRBV7-8 and J usage is TRBJ2-1; 8 bases map to TRBD2. The TCR comes from a woman aged 40 to 50 with acute COVID-19. CDR3 region: CASSRPGGFYNEQFF. The CDR3 DNA reads as TGTGCCAGCAGCCGCCCGGGAGGGTTCTACAATGAGCAGTTCTTC. The variable domain in full, completed from reference TRBV7-8 and TRBJ2-1, reads GAGVSQSPRYKVAKRGQDVALRCDPISGHVSLFWYQQALGQGPEFLTYFQNEAQLDKSGLPSDRFFAERPEGSVSTLKIQRTQQEDSAVYLCASSRPGGFYNEQFFGPGTRLTVL.